This T cell receptor (beta chain) was identified during a study of shared T cell receptors in the human thymus. Produced via immunoSEQ multiplex PCR; TCRdb's table is partial and in-frame only. The sample lists roughly 710,000 clones, approximately 83% seen once, with around 0.01% in the top ten. The CDR3 is made up of 15 amino acids. CDR1 and CDR2 from the germline V gene are MNHEY and SMNVEV (reference sequence). V was clipped by 5 bases and J by 6 bases; unmatched bases: 10. The same sample was also studied in work on human thymus T cells. That paper states: The source of the thymus tissue was resections taken during corrective heart surgery. Thymic and blood repertoires showed apparently biased V and J gene usage. Related research described strongly overlapping thymic repertoires in unrelated people.

This TCR was recovered from a girl less than two years old with a congenital heart defect. The source material was thymocytes. This chain connects TRBV27 to TRBJ2-3; 8 bases agree with TRBD2. The CDR3 DNA reads as TGTGCCAGCAGTAACCAGCGGGGGTATGTCGATACGCAGTATTTT. Translation: CASSNQRGYVDTQYF.